This entry is about one T cell receptor beta chain. This clone's antigen is unknown. Per-base qualities were not stored, and no clone one base away is much larger. This sample was taken from a study of T cells in tuberculosis listed by TCRdb under 2018. With regard to the full study: To characterize T cells specific for the mycobacterial lipid antigen glucose monomycolate (GMM), the study used CD1B tetramers together with high-throughput TCR immunosequencing. In a South African clinical cohort, IGRA-negative adolescents, IGRA-positive adolescents with latent tuberculosis and adults with active tuberculosis were compared, with roughly 10 people in each group. Active tuberculosis patient PBMC were archived before or within 7 days of starting standard anti-tuberculosis treatment. Study-wide conclusions, independent of this receptor: Which clinical samples got chosen depended on the availability of cryopreserved specimens, and the active tuberculosis cases were adults, whereas the controls were adolescents. Shorter CDR3-alpha lengths in active tuberculosis patients partly drove the smaller NN-distances, and the TCR-beta difference was not statistically significant. Compared with IGRA-negative controls, TCR-alpha repertoires from active tuberculosis had smaller mean NN-distances to GMM-specific TCRs, which suggests clonal expansion of these TCRs. With the diverse GMM-specific repertoire as input, a classifier achieved around 87% accuracy (AUROC around 0.9), whereas GEM motif frequencies as input gave under 75% accuracy.

CDR1 and CDR2 were assigned from the germline V gene (reference sequence) as LNHDA and SQIVND. The CDR3 covers 13 residues, taking in both the cysteine and the phenylalanine. Solely the CDR3 DNA is kept, with 39 bases framed from the first base. The V end loses 5 bases and the J end loses 2 bases, and a stretch of 9 bases separates them. The immunoSEQ multiplex PCR assay was used to generate TCR libraries, with TCR-beta and/or TCR-alpha/delta assays applied to each sample. The amplified TCR libraries were sequenced on the Illumina high-throughput platform. The study's own analysis went as follows. Clustering and dimensionality reduction relied on pairwise TCRdist distances among GMM-specific receptors from T cells that were either sorted ex vivo or expanded in vitro. Each clinical repertoire received a mean NN-distance score, defined as the average TCRdist to the nearest 10% of tetramer-positive reference sequences. GEM TCR motif frequency was calculated as the fraction of unique TCRs that matched known GEM sequences by V/J usage and CDR3 length. Linear discriminant analysis with leave-one-out cross-validation, implemented in scikit-learn, was used to classify active tuberculosis. Entries here come from immuneACCESS through TCRdb and include only in-frame sequences with V and J called. Some clones fail to appear in such tables; in the studies checked, an unresolved V gene covers under half of the shortfall, and the cause of the remainder is unknown. V, J and clone size are taken as reported in that table, and D and trimming were inferred from the DNA itself. Recorded for this sample are tens of thousands of clones; 92% of them occurred a single time. Of the sample, roughly 7% is held by the ten largest clones.

The time point label for this specimen denotes: new active TB diagnosis, blood taken before or within 7 days of starting treatment. The patients with active tuberculosis were newly diagnosed, HIV-seronegative South African adults aged 18 years or older. Confirmation of active tuberculosis came from positive sputum smear microscopy and/or a positive M. tuberculosis culture. Immunosequencing of unsorted cryopreserved PBMC covered, on average, around 100,000 T cells per clinical donor. The rearrangement joined TRBV19 to TRBJ1-1, with no reliable assignment of the D segment. The origin of this receptor is an adult with tuberculosis. Some clones in this sample may be carry-over from other donors' samples. This material consisted of PBMCs, taken at tuberculosis diagnosis. The DNA sequence follows: TGTGCCAGTAGTTCTGGCAGTAACACTGAAGCTTTCTTT. Its translation is CASSSGSNTEAFF.